This T cell receptor beta chain was obtained from a study of PD-1 blockade in classical Hodgkin lymphoma (dated by TCRdb to between 2020 and 2021). With respect to the entire study: Nivolumab dosing was 3 mg/kg intravenously every 2 weeks, continuing until either disease progression or unacceptable toxicity. To define a peripheral blood immune signature of response to PD-1 blockade in classical Hodgkin lymphoma, the study combined TCR beta sequencing with CyTOF. Overall results and qualifications from the work: Baseline TCR diversity was reported as lower in newly diagnosed patients than in healthy donors, and lower still in relapsed/refractory patients. CD4+ but not CD8+ TCR diversity rose significantly by C4D1 (p=0.0027 vs p=0.16), most apparent in complete responders (p=0.02). Trial patients with a complete response had baseline diversity similar to that of newly diagnosed patients, while partial responders and progressors had significantly lower diversity. The study covered only a single clinical trial cohort, and the causes of the repertoire differences, possibly disease activity or prior therapy, were still not defined. Diversity was lower in patients who began nivolumab less than 1 year after ASCT, so these patients were left out of later analyses to avoid confounding by immune reconstitution.

This sample's time point label indicates: cycle 2 day 1 (C2D1) of nivolumab. Every trial patient had relapsed following autologous stem cell transplantation, and prior brentuximab vedotin exposure was what differed among cohorts A, B and C. The trial cohort included 55 to 65 patients with relapsed/refractory classical Hodgkin lymphoma, and each patient had a best overall response of complete response, partial response or progressive disease. Trial patients were treated with single-agent nivolumab in the multi-cohort phase II CheckMate 205 trial. Best overall response was determined by an independent review committee according to the 2007 International Working Group response criteria. Trial PBMCs were collected immediately before nivolumab initiation (C1D1) and during therapy at cycle 2 day 1 and cycle 4 day 1. After peripheral blood was drawn into 8 mL Vacutainer Cell Preparation Tubes, PBMCs were isolated by centrifugation and then cryopreserved.

The Qiagen DNeasy kit was used to extract genomic DNA from unsorted PBMCs and from the negatively selected CD4+ and CD8+ fractions. Amplification of TCR beta CDR3 regions was done by immunoSEQ multiplex PCR with primers that anneal to V and J segments. A synthetic immune receptor repertoire was used to minimize amplification bias, and remaining bias was computationally removed after sequencing. The paper's processing steps were these. Custom Python scripts were used to quantify repertoire diversity as the Shannon entropy index. The unsorted, CD4+ and CD8+ repertoires were each analyzed separately, with the exception of combined analyses, where CD4+ and CD8+ sequences were merged in silico. A clone counted as expanded when the clone's frequency after treatment rose at least 2-fold relative to C1D1, and clones undetected at baseline were given a pseudocount of 0.5. Clones with 0 or 1 copy at C1D1 were defined as singleton clones, while clones with 2 or more copies were defined as non-singleton clones. By matching protein sequences in sorted samples from the same patient, clones expanded in unsorted samples were annotated as CD4+, CD8+ or unknown. Wilcoxon tests on paired samples were used to test changes in diversity from C1D1 to C4D1. TCRdb obtained this table from immuneACCESS and retained in-frame rearrangements with V and J assigned. These tables miss some clones; where compared with another copy, unresolved V genes account for less than half of the shortfall, and the remainder is unexplained. The D gene and trimming were derived from the DNA, and the V and J assignments and clone size from that table. The sample table records around 60,000 clones; more than 75% of these occur just once. The top ten constitute about 5.8% of the sample.

As for this clone: Its cognate antigen has yet to be identified. Base qualities were left out, and no much larger clone turns up one base away.

V is clipped by 3 bases and J by 5 bases, and the sequence between their germline boundaries is 16 bases long. From a lookup of the germline V gene, CDR1 and CDR2 are MGHRA and YSYEKL. The CDR3 measures 15 amino acids from cysteine to phenylalanine. Just CDR3 DNA is preserved here, 45 bases in frame from base 1. The sample in question was peripheral blood mononuclear cells (PBMCs), obtained before the second cycle of nivolumab. This sequence uses TRBV4-1 and TRBJ1-1; the D gene is perhaps TRBD1, on 6 matching bases. This TCR was recovered from a human donor with classical Hodgkin lymphoma. The CDR3 reads as follows: CASSQVLRGPTEAFF. The nucleotide sequence reads as follows: TGCGCCAGCAGCCAGGTCCTCAGGGGACCAACTGAAGCTTTCTTT.